Following are 20 T cell receptor beta chains from one sample sequenced in a study of blood T cell repertoires in COVID-19. The assay was immunoSEQ multiplex PCR, and TCRdb's table has in-frame clones only and misses some. The sample lists 150,000 or so clones, roughly 84% occurring once. Sequencing was carried out using peripheral blood. These receptors originate from a man aged 60-69 years who had recovered from COVID-19.

V usage is TRBV7-2 and J usage is TRBJ1-5; TRBD1 agrees at 8 bases. This CDR3 spans 14 amino acids. The junction had 5 bases not matched to a gene; V was cut back by 4 bases and J by 6 bases. Germline lookup yields CDR1 SGHTA and CDR2 FQGNSA. CDR3 region: CASSSDRARQPQHF. The CDR3, as DNA: TGTGCCAGCAGCTCGGACAGGGCTCGTCAGCCCCAGCATTTT.

Here the CDR3 DNA reads TGTGCCAGCAGTGGGACAGGGGGTTTTGAAGAGACCCAGTACTTC. This encodes CASSGTGGFEETQYF. The chain is built from TRBV5-6 and TRBJ2-5; 11 positions match TRBD1. Looked up from germline, CDR1 is SGHDT and CDR2 is YYEEEE. The CDR3 length is 15 residues. J gave up 3 bases and V 5 bases, and 6 bases lay outside the gene matches.

The rearrangement joins TRBV15 to TRBJ1-3, with 9 bases that match TRBD1. The CDR3 sequence is 17 residues long. The germline gives CDR1 LNHNV, CDR2 YYDKDF (reference sequence). J gave up 0 bases and V 4 bases, and 7 bases lay outside the gene matches. CDR3 loop: CATSNFGTGNSGNTIYF. The CDR3 DNA sequence: TGTGCCACCAGCAATTTCGGGACAGGGAACTCTGGAAACACCATATATTTT.

The V call is TRBV19, the J call TRBJ2-7; D not resolved. The CDR3 sequence is 14 residues long. Trimming removed 3 bases from V and 0 bases from J, with 9 bases in between. The germline gives CDR1 LNHDA, CDR2 SQIVND (reference sequence). The DNA for the CDR3 is TGTGCCAGTAGTATGCAGGCCGACTCCTACGAGCAGTACTTC. This encodes CASSMQADSYEQYF.

The chain combines TRBV7-9 with TRBJ1-2, with 8 nucleotides matching TRBD1. Germline V gene lookup returns CDR1 SEHNR and CDR2 FQNEAQ (reference sequence). The CDR3 is made up of 15 amino acids. V was pared by 2 bases and J by 5 bases, with 7 bases of the junction left unmatched. The CDR3 here is CASSLYGTGKYGYTF. The CDR3, as DNA: TGTGCCAGCAGCTTATATGGGACAGGAAAGTATGGCTACACCTTC.

CDR3 coding DNA: TGTGCCAGCAGCATGAGGATGTCTTCCTACGAGCAGTACTTC. It specifies CASSMRMSSYEQYF. The rearrangement links TRBV28 to TRBJ2-7; no clear D. The CDR3 is 14 residues long. Germline lookup yields CDR1 MDHEN and CDR2 SYDVKM. V shed 6 bases and J shed 1 base, with 13 bases lying between them.

The rearrangement links TRBV19 to TRBJ1-5; D is unresolved. CDR1 and CDR2 (germline): LNHDA, SQIVND (reference sequence). The CDR3 length is 14 residues. Trimming took 8 bases from V and 5 from J, leaving 16 bases between them. CDR3 sequence reads: CASEGLEEDQPQHF. Written as DNA, the CDR3 is TGTGCCAGTGAGGGCCTTGAGGAAGATCAGCCCCAGCATTTT.

The V and J genes are TRBV27 and TRBJ1-5; D not certain. V was clipped by 7 bases and J by 0 bases, with 13 bases between them. The CDR3 has 15 amino acids. Germline CDR1 reads MNHEY; CDR2 reads SMNVEV (reference sequence). The CDR3 DNA follows: TGTGCCAGCAACCCGGGAACCTATAGCAATCAGCCCCAGCATTTT. It codes for CASNPGTYSNQPQHF.

The chain links TRBV6-5 to TRBJ1-6; TRBD1 matches 10 bases. Germline CDR1 reads MNHEY; CDR2 reads SVGAGI. The CDR3 spans 15 residues. The junction had 8 bases not matched to a gene; V was cut back by 4 bases and J by 11 bases. The CDR3 is CASSSSGQGVTPLHF. The DNA for the CDR3 is TGTGCCAGCAGTTCGTCCGGACAGGGGGTTACACCCCTCCACTTT.

CDR3 region: CASRAGTLHDQPQHF. The CDR3 region has the DNA TGTGCCAGCAGGGCCGGGACTCTCCATGATCAGCCCCAGCATTTT. The rearrangement uses TRBV7-8 and TRBJ1-5; D is possibly TRBD1 (5 bases). The CDR3 sequence is 15 residues long. Trimming pared 6 bases from V and 5 bases from J, leaving 17 bases between. Germline-derived CDR1 and CDR2 are SGHVS and FQNEAQ.

CDR3 amino acids: CATSRDLAGSGEQFF. CDR3 DNA sequence: TGTGCCACCAGCAGAGATTTAGCGGGGAGCGGTGAGCAGTTCTTC. This chain links TRBV15 with TRBJ2-1; 8 bases map to TRBD2. V was pared by 0 bases and J by 9 bases, with 7 bases of the junction left unmatched. Per germline, CDR1 LNHNV and CDR2 YYDKDF (reference sequence). This CDR3 region has 15 residues.

This chain links TRBV5-1 with TRBJ1-1; D may be TRBD1 (5 bases). Looked up from germline, CDR1 is SGHRS and CDR2 is YFSETQ. CDR3 length: 15 amino acids. Trimming cost V 0 bases and J 3 bases, with 12 bases left between them. The CDR3 DNA reads TGCGCCAGCAGCTTGGTTTCGGGAGGGGACACTGAAGCTTTCTTT. It specifies CASSLVSGGDTEAFF.

The rearrangement uses TRBV6-5 and TRBJ1-1, with TRBD1 matching 7 bases. The germline V gene has CDR1 MNHEY and CDR2 SVGAGI. The CDR3 extends over 14 amino acids. The V and J ends lost 5 bases and 4 bases, in that order; junction bases with no gene match: 7. As DNA, the CDR3 is TGTGCCAGCAGTAAATTAACAGGGGCCACTGAAGCTTTCTTT. Translation: CASSKLTGATEAFF.

This chain joins TRBV19 and TRBJ1-2; D unclear. Germline loops: CDR1 LNHDA, CDR2 SQIVND (reference sequence). V shed 1 base and J shed 7 bases, with 16 bases lying between them. The CDR3 runs to 15 residues. The DNA for the CDR3 is TGTGCCAGTAGTATAGCCGCCACCGGGAACGGTGGCTACACCTTC. This translates into CASSIAATGNGGYTF. The entire variable domain, with the rest obtained from reference TRBV19 and TRBJ1-2, is as follows: DGGITQSPKYLFRKEGQNVTLSCEQNLNHDAMYWYRQDPGQGLRLIYYSQIVNDFQKGDIAEGYSVSREKKESFPLTVTSAQKNPTAFYLCASSIAATGNGGYTFGSGTRLTVV.

The sample holds a few counts of this clone. The rearrangement links TRBV5-1 to TRBJ2-3; TRBD1 agrees at 7 bases. Germline CDR1 is SGHRS and CDR2 is YFSETQ. The CDR3 sequence is 15 residues long. The trim removed 1 base at V and 1 base at J, leaving 3 bases unmatched. As DNA, the CDR3 is TGCGCCAGCAGCTTGTCAGGGGGTGGCACAGATACGCAGTATTTT. It is translated as CASSLSGGGTDTQYF.

The chain couples TRBV20-1 to TRBJ1-1, with D perhaps matching TRBD1 (5 bases). The CDR3 has 11 residues. Germline CDR1 DFQATT, CDR2 SNEGSKA (reference sequence). The CDR3 DNA is TGCAGCGCGCGGGGGATGTCTGAAGCTTTCTTT. Protein sequence: CSARGMSEAFF.

This clone came up once. The rearrangement joins TRBV9 to TRBJ1-3; D gene unclear. Germline V gene lookup returns CDR1 SGDLS and CDR2 YYNGEE. The CDR3 spans 14 residues. Trimming removed 0 bases at V and 3 bases at J, with 7 bases between. The CDR3 sequence: CASSVAGFGNTIYF. The CDR3 DNA reads as TGTGCCAGCAGCGTAGCCGGGTTTGGAAACACCATATATTTT.

The genes are TRBV7-4 and TRBJ1-5; D possibly corresponds to TRBD1 (5 bases). This CDR3 comprises 14 residues. V lost 5 bases and J lost 4, with 12 bases in between. The germline V gene has CDR1 SGHVT and CDR2 SQSDAQ. CDR3 nucleotides: TGTGCCAGCAGCCTCTCGGGGGGGAATCAGCCCCAGCATTTT. It translates to CASSLSGGNQPQHF.

The chain couples TRBV5-6 to TRBJ1-2; D is perhaps TRBD1 (5 bases). This CDR3 is 14 amino acids long. Looked up from germline, CDR1 is SGHDT and CDR2 is YYEEEE. V was cut by 2 bases and J by 8 bases, with 16 bases left in between. The CDR3 nucleotides read TGTGCCAGCAGCTTCGGGGGGTTCCACCAAGGCTACACCTTC. Its translation: CASSFGGFHQGYTF.

The J gene is TRBJ2-5, the V gene TRBV30; 14 bases are shared with TRBD2. The germline CDR1 and CDR2 sequences are GTSNPN and SVGIG (reference sequence). The CDR3 spans 14 residues. J gave up 4 bases and V 3 bases, and 1 base lay outside the gene matches. CDR3 nucleotide sequence: TGTGCCTGGAGGACTAGCGGGGGGGGAGAGACCCAGTACTTC. Its protein product is CAWRTSGGGETQYF. Full variable domain (remainder filled in from reference TRBV30 and TRBJ2-5): SQTIHQWPATLVQPVGSPLSLECTVEGTSNPNLYWYRQAAGRGLQLLFYSVGIGQISSEVPQNLSASRPQDRQFILSSKKLLLSDSGFYLCAWRTSGGGETQYFGPGTRLLVL.